Listed below are T cell receptor beta chains from one sample, sequenced in a study of monozygotic twins with inflammatory bowel disease. TCRdb reprocessed the 5' RACE reads and keeps a single row for each CDR3 protein, giving no DNA. This sample's table has approximately 200,000 distinct CDR3 sequences. The sequenced material came from blood. The receptors were sampled from a human donor with ulcerative colitis or Crohn's disease, or a healthy co-twin of an affected twin (not recorded which). CDR3s include the opening cysteine and the closing phenylalanine or tryptophan.

j_call | v_call | cdr3_aa
TRBJ1-4 | TRBV6-2/TRBV6-3 | CASSYSVEIKGTNEKLFF
TRBJ2-5 | TRBV2 | CASRAGTKETQYF
TRBJ1-5 | TRBV6-1 | CASSEVDPNQPQHF
TRBJ2-2 | TRBV29-1 | CSVVSAVTNTGELFF
TRBJ2-7 | TRBV24-1 | CATSDSKGPLDEQYF
TRBJ2-7 | TRBV4-1 | CASSQTFRDETYEQYF
TRBJ2-1 | TRBV29-1 | CSGGGSGTYNEQFF
TRBJ1-1 | TRBV12-3/TRBV12-4 | CASSLKGATEAFF
TRBJ2-3 | TRBV4-1 | CASSQSIGADTQYF
TRBJ2-1 | TRBV4-3 | CASSQVGLAGDNEQFF
TRBJ2-1 | TRBV20-1 | CLPLAGLTNEQFF
TRBJ1-6 | TRBV6-5 | CASSYEGSPLHF
TRBJ2-7 | TRBV5-1 | CASSLPRQGDWEQYF
TRBJ1-1 | TRBV20-1 | CTYVVNTEAFF
TRBJ1-1 | TRBV7-2 | CASSFWGLRTEAFF
TRBJ1-1 | TRBV12-3/TRBV12-4 | CASSFGAEAFF
TRBJ2-2 | TRBV6-2/TRBV6-3 | CASGLVGDTGELFF
TRBJ1-1 | TRBV12-3/TRBV12-4 | CASSLATNTEAFF
TRBJ2-1 | TRBV20-1 | CSASDPGLADNEQFF
TRBJ2-5 | TRBV11-2 | CASSTQRGETQYF
TRBJ1-2 | TRBV7-8 | CASSPRGQMEGYTF
TRBJ1-4 | TRBV7-8 | CASSASGLGEKLFF
TRBJ1-5 | TRBV20-1 | CSARIRGGARGRQPQHF
TRBJ2-7 | TRBV20-1 | CSASSGWEQYF
TRBJ2-2 | TRBV6-5 | CASSYAGVGELFF
TRBJ2-6 | TRBV27 | CASSYRGGGGANVLTF
TRBJ2-1 | TRBV29-1 | CSVEYGTSGMRGNEQFF
TRBJ2-5 | TRBV10-3 | CAISETIETQYF
TRBJ2-7 | TRBV5-1 | CASSPRGVGGTYEQYF
TRBJ1-1 | TRBV10-3 | CATTDFRNTEAFF
TRBJ1-3 | TRBV6-6 | CASGSPNSGNTIYF
TRBJ2-2 | TRBV20-1 | CSVGQGNTGELFF
TRBJ1-4 | TRBV18 | CASSIRGGIDEKLFF